This T cell receptor beta chain was documented in a study of blood T cell repertoires in COVID-19. About the research overall: Samples taken during acute and convalescent COVID-19 were collected in the United States, Italy and Spain. PBMCs, B-cell-depleted T cells, or T cells provided the cDNA or gDNA that made up the material.

Profiling relied on immunoSEQ multiplex PCR, and the TCRdb table lists in-frame clones only, not all of them. The sample holds about 98,000 clones, about nine tenths seen once. Seattle patients were enrolled during active infection and followed longitudinally. This CDR3 spans 16 amino acids. Germline CDR1 and CDR2: LNHDA and SQIVND (reference sequence). The trim removed 5 bases at V and 0 bases at J, leaving 6 bases unmatched. The clonotype comes from a woman aged 50 to 60 with COVID-19, enrolled during active disease. The chain is built from TRBV19 and TRBJ1-1; 10 bases are shared with TRBD1. Sequencing was carried out using peripheral blood. CDR3 sequence: CASSSGQGGMNTEAFF. The DNA for the CDR3 is TGTGCCAGTAGTTCCGGACAGGGGGGGATGAACACTGAAGCTTTCTTT.